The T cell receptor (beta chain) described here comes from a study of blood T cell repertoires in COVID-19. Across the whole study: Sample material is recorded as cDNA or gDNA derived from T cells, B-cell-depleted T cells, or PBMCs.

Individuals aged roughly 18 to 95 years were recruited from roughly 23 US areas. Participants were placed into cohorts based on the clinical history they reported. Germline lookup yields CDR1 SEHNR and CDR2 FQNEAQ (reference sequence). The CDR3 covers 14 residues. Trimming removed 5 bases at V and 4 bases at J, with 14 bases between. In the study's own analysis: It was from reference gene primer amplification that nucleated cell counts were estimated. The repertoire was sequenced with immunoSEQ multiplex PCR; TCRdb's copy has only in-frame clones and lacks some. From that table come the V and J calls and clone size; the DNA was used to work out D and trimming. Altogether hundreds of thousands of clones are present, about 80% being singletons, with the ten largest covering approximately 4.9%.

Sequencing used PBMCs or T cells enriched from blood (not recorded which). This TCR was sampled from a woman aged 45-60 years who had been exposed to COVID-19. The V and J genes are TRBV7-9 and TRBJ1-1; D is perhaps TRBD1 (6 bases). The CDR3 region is CASSPITGTTEAFF. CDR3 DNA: TGTGCCAGCAGCCCAATTACAGGGACCACTGAAGCTTTCTTT.